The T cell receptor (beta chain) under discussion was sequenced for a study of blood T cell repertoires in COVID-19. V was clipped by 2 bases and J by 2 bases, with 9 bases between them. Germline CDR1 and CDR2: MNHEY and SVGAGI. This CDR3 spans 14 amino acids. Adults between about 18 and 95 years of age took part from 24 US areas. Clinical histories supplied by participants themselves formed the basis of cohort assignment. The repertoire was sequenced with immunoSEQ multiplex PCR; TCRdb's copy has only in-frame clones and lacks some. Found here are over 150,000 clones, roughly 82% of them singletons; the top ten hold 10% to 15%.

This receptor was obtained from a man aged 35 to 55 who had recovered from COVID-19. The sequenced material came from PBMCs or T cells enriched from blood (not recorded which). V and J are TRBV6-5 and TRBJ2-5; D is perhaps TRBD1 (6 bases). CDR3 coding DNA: TGTGCCAGCAGTTACATCGGACAGCAAGAGACCCAGTACTTC. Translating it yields CASSYIGQQETQYF.